This T cell receptor (beta chain) was identified in a study of T cells in localized non-small cell lung cancer (dated by TCRdb to the early 2020s). Some background on the complete study: T cell repertoires of 200 to 250 early-stage NSCLC patients were analyzed, with tumors being compared against uninvolved tumor-adjacent lungs. The cohort consisted of under 300 treatment-naive NSCLC patients whose localized lung tumors had been resected. A mean age of about 66 years was recorded for the NSCLC patients, of whom 129 were male and over 100 were female.

Regarding this clone: The specificity of this receptor is unknown. No qualities accompany the bases; no much larger clone lies one base away.

The paper's findings and limits, for the study overall: Because of the exploratory design, TCR variables were selected using unadjusted p-values without false-discovery rate correction. Higher T cell density in blood was associated with longer overall survival, whereas higher clonality in adjacent lung was associated with shorter survival. The highest T cell clonality was observed in uninvolved tumor-adjacent lung, where clonality exceeded that of tumor, suggesting that antigenic responses were more focused in uninvolved tumor-adjacent lung. Multi-region tumor sequencing was not performed, so intratumor heterogeneity could not be excluded. A median of roughly 60 of the top 100 tumor clones were detected in paired uninvolved adjacent lung, and approximately 28 of these tumor clones were also found among the top 100 clones of the paired uninvolved adjacent lung.

At diagnosis, tumor, uninvolved tumor-adjacent lung and peripheral blood were collected and then preserved as a mix of FFPE and fresh-frozen material. For TCR repertoire profiling, blood samples were analyzed as peripheral blood mononuclear cells. TCR beta CDR3 regions were sequenced from DNA using the immunoSEQ Assay. On the study's bioinformatics: To compute T cell density, TCR beta template counts were normalized to usable DNA, which was estimated by amplifying housekeeping genes. Using the preseqR package, richness was estimated by extrapolating to 120,000 templates for tissue samples and 400,000 templates for PBMC samples. Clonality was defined by subtracting Pielou's evenness from one. Tissue-enriched TCRs were identified by differential abundance testing using productive amino-acid clonotypes, minimum total count 5 and alpha 0.1. Repertoire overlap between compartments was quantified with the Jaccard Index and Morisita Overlap Index. GLIPH clustered TCR beta CDR3s with public tetramer-defined viral CDR3s; viral motifs required at least three viral sequences plus V-gene enrichment. TCRdb carries this immuneACCESS record with in-frame sequences only. Its versions omit some clonotypes, under half of them owing to an unresolved V gene in the studies checked, with the rest unexplained. V, J and clone size were drawn from that table, and D and trimming were deduced from the DNA. The sample contains some 37,000 clones, around 86% of them found a single time. Approximately 3.4% of the sample is held by the ten biggest clonotypes.

The germline V gene provides CDR1 MNHEY and CDR2 SVGAGI. V is shortened by 8 bases, J by 8 bases, and the region joining them spans 12 bases. Including cysteine and phenylalanine, the CDR3 has 11 amino acids. Kept here is only the CDR3 DNA, which spans 33 bases and is read in frame from base 1. Sequenced here: peripheral blood, sampled before any cancer treatment. Rearrangement joined TRBV6-5 to TRBJ1-2; the D gene cannot be resolved reliably. The source is a man between 18 and 49 years old with stage I lung adenocarcinoma. The base sequence is TGTGCCAGCGGGATAGATTTGGGCTACACCTTC. Translated, it reads CASGIDLGYTF.